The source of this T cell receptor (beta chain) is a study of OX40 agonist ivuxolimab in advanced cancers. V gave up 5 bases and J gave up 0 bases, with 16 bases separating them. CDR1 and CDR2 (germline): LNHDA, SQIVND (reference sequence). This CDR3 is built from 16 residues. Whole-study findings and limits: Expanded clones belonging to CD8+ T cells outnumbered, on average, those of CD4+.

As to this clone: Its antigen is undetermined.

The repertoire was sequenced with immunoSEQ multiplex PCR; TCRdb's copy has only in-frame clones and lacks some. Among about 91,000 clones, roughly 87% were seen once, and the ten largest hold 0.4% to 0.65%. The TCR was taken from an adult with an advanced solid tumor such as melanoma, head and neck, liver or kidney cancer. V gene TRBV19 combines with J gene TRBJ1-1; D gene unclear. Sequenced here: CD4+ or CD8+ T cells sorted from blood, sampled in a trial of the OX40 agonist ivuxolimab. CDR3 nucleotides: TGTGCCAGTAGTCCAACTATGTGGTCGGTGAACACTGAAGCTTTCTTT. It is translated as CASSPTMWSVNTEAFF.